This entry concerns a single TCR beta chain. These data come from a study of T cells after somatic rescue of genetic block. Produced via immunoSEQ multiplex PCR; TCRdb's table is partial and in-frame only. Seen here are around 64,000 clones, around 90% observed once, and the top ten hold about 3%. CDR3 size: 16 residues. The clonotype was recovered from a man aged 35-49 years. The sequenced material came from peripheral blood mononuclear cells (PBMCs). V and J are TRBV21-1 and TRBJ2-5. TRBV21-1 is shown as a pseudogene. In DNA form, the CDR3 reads TGTGCCAGCAGCACGTGGACCGGTAAATACCAAGAGACCCAGTACTTC. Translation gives CASSTWTGKYQETQYF.